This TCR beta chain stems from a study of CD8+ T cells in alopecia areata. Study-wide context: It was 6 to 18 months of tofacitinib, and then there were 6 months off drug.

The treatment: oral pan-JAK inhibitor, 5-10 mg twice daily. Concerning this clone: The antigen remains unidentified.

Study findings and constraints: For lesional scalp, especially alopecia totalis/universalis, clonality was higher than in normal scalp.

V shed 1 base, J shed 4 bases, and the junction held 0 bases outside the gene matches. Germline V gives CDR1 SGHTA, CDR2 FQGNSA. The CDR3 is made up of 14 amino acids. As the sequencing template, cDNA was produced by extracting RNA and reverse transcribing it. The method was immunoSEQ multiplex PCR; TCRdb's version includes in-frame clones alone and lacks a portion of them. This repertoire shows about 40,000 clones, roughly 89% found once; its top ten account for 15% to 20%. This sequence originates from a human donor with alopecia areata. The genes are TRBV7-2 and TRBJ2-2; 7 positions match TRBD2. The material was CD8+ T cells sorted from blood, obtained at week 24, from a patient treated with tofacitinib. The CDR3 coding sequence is TGTGCCAGCAGCTTAGGGGGGGGCACCGGGGAGCTGTTTTTT. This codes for CASSLGGGTGELFF.